The 18 T cell receptor beta chains in this list originate from one sample, sequenced in a study of blood T cells in healthy people across ages. Using a J-beta primer mix together with a sample-barcoded 5' primer, a second PCR was run for roughly 7 to 11 cycles. TCRdb processed the 5' RACE reads anew with MiXCR; each CDR3 protein has one entry. The sample consists of some 930,000 distinct CDR3 sequences, roughly 28% of them appearing once. This same sample was also part of a study on T cells of mothers and their children.

Sequenced sample: blood. Receptor source: a woman aged 40 to 55 in good health.

This clonotype was recorded at least ten times. This chain uses TRBV5-1 with TRBJ2-1; D gene unclear. The CDR3 has 15 residues. Deletions cut 4 bases from V and 2 bases from J, with 13 bases between. CDR1 and CDR2 from the germline V gene are SGHRS and YFSETQ. CDR3 sequence: CASSLTGPTYNEQFF. The CDR3 coding sequence is TGCGCCAGCAGCCTTACCGGGCCAACCTACAATGAGCAGTTCTTC.

This clonotype came up a few times. Written as DNA, the CDR3 is TGTGCCAGCAGCTTAGACAGGAGTCGGACCGGGGAGCTGTTTTTT. Translation gives CASSLDRSRTGELFF. The chain combines TRBV7-2 with TRBJ2-2, with D possibly matching TRBD1 (5 bases). V lost 1 base and J lost 5, with 11 bases in between. CDR3 length: 15 residues. Germline CDR1 SGHTA, CDR2 FQGNSA. Supplemented by reference TRBV7-2 and TRBJ2-2, the full variable domain reads GAGVSQSPSNKVTEKGKDVELRCDPISGHTALYWYRQSLGQGLEFLIYFQGNSAPDKSGLPSDRFSAERTGGSVSTLTIQRTQQEDSAVYLCASSLDRSRTGELFFGEGSRLTVL.

J is TRBJ1-5 and V is TRBV4-3; the D is unclear. The germline V and J ends were trimmed by 0 bases and 4 bases, with 10 bases remaining between them. Looked up from germline, CDR1 is LGHNA and CDR2 is YSLEER. The CDR3 is 15 residues long. The CDR3 loop reads CASSQEWSRNQPQHF. The CDR3 nucleotides are TGCGCCAGCAGCCAAGAATGGTCCCGTAATCAGCCCCAGCATTTT.

J is TRBJ2-7 and V is TRBV20-1; 8 nucleotides match TRBD1. The germline V gene has CDR1 DFQATT and CDR2 SNEGSKA (reference sequence). After removal of 5 bases from V and 4 bases from J, the junction contained 7 bases not matched to a gene. The CDR3 contains 13 residues. The CDR3 spells CSAPEQGGYEQYF. For the CDR3, the DNA is TGCAGTGCTCCGGAACAGGGGGGATACGAGCAGTACTTC.

This clonotype was recorded many times. V gene TRBV28 combines with J gene TRBJ1-2; D not certain. The CDR3 contains 12 residues. V was shortened by 5 bases and J by 4 bases, with 8 bases between the two germline ends. CDR1 MDHEN and CDR2 SYDVKM come from the germline V gene. The DNA for the CDR3 is TGTGCCAGCAGTCCGCGGACCTATGGCTACACCTTC. Its protein is CASSPRTYGYTF.

This clonotype was seen repeatedly, ten times or more. The chain employs TRBV4-1 and TRBJ1-4; D might be TRBD1 (5 bases). The V gene's germline CDR1 is MGHRA and CDR2 YSYEKL. The CDR3 runs to 12 residues. Trimming removed 4 bases at V and 10 bases at J, with 10 bases between. The CDR3 spells CASSPLGAKLFF. Written as DNA, the CDR3 is TGCGCCAGCAGCCCCCTTGGGGCAAAACTGTTTTTT.

The rearrangement links TRBV20-1 to TRBJ1-5; D possibly corresponds to TRBD1 (5 bases). V lost 3 bases and J lost 1, with 13 bases in between. The CDR3 is 15 residues long. Germline lookup yields CDR1 DFQATT and CDR2 SNEGSKA (reference sequence). CDR3 in amino acids: CSASRWGTSNQPQHF. The CDR3 region has the DNA TGCAGTGCTAGTCGGTGGGGGACCAGCAATCAGCCCCAGCATTTT.

In this sample, this clonotype turned up a few times. The V call is TRBV20-1, the J call TRBJ2-5; maybe TRBD1 (5 bases). The CDR3 sequence is 14 residues long. Trimming pared 3 bases from V and 0 bases from J, leaving 11 bases between. Germline CDR1 reads DFQATT; CDR2 reads SNEGSKA (reference sequence). CDR3 sequence reads: CSASGQGNQETQYF. In nucleotides, the CDR3 is TGCAGTGCTAGCGGGCAGGGAAACCAAGAGACCCAGTACTTC.

This clonotype was seen once. This chain connects TRBV7-2 to TRBJ2-5, with TRBD2 matching 8 bases. Germline CDR1 and CDR2: SGHTA and FQGNSA. This CDR3 has 17 residues. V lost 4 bases and J lost 11; bases outside the gene matches: 21. CDR3 nucleotides: TGTGCCAGCAGCTCCCAGAGTAGCGGGGTACCAAGCTACAAGCAGTACTTC. Protein: CASSSQSSGVPSYKQYF.

V and J are TRBV18 and TRBJ1-4, with D maybe TRBD1 (6 bases). V was pared by 2 bases and J by 7 bases, with 20 bases between. The germline gives CDR1 KGHSH, CDR2 LQKENI. CDR3 length: 17 amino acids. CDR3 protein: CASSPSPGEPLSEKLFF. In nucleotides, the CDR3 is TGTGCCAGCTCACCATCCCCAGGGGAGCCACTATCTGAAAAACTGTTTTTT. The full variable domain, in which reference TRBV18 and TRBJ1-4 provide the parts outside the CDR3, is NAGVMQNPRHLVRRRGQEARLRCSPMKGHSHVYWYRQLPEEGLKFMVYLQKENIIDESGMPKERFSAEFPKEGPSILRIQQVVRGDSAAYFCASSPSPGEPLSEKLFFGSGTQLSVL.

This clonotype was observed a few times. As DNA, the CDR3 is TGTGCCAGCGACTACCGCGCCGGGGGGGCCTACAATGAGCAGTTCTTC. It yields the protein CASDYRAGGAYNEQFF. This sequence joins TRBV11-2 and TRBJ2-1; TRBD2 aligns across 8 bases. There are 16 residues in the CDR3. CDR1 and CDR2 (germline): SGHAT, FQNNGV. Losses at the gene ends were 8 bases for V and 2 bases for J; bases not matched to a gene: 11.

This clonotype was seen ten or more times. This chain uses TRBV28 with TRBJ2-7, with a possible D match to TRBD2 (6 bases). CDR3 length: 17 amino acids. Trimming pared 5 bases from V and 1 base from J, leaving 21 bases between. Germline V lookup: CDR1 MDHEN, CDR2 SYDVKM. This CDR3 reads CASSTPLTRKGSYEQYF. The CDR3 DNA reads TGTGCCAGCAGTACTCCCTTGACTAGAAAAGGATCCTACGAGCAGTACTTC.

This clonotype was detected many times. V gene TRBV5-5 combines with J gene TRBJ2-1; 10 nucleotides align to TRBD2. The CDR3 is 15 amino acids. Germline values: CDR1 SGHKS, CDR2 YYEKEE (reference sequence). V trimming: 4 bases; J trimming: 3 bases; junction bases outside the gene matches: 4. This chain's CDR3 is CASSASGGDYNEQFF. The CDR3 DNA reads TGTGCCAGCAGCGCTAGCGGGGGCGACTACAATGAGCAGTTCTTC.

This clonotype was observed many times. The chain carries TRBV25-1 and TRBJ2-7; tentatively, D is TRBD2 (6 bases). This CDR3 is 15 amino acids long. Trimming stripped 3 bases from V and 2 bases from J, with 14 bases between. Germline CDR1 reads MGHDK; CDR2 reads SYGVNS. The CDR3 bases are TGTGCCAGCAGTGATCCGGGACTTGTTACCTACGAGCAGTACTTC. It yields the protein CASSDPGLVTYEQYF.

This clonotype was found many times. The chain is built from TRBV5-1 and TRBJ2-1; no clear D. Trimming took 0 bases from V and 2 from J, leaving 6 bases between them. Germline V CDR1 and CDR2: SGHRS, YFSETQ. CDR3 length: 14 amino acids. This chain's CDR3 is CASSLDDPYNEQFF. CDR3 coding DNA: TGCGCCAGCAGCTTGGACGATCCCTACAATGAGCAGTTCTTC.

The chain couples TRBV29-1 to TRBJ2-2; D is unclear. CDR3 length: 12 residues. CDR1 and CDR2 (germline): SQVTM, ANQGSEA. V dropped 7 bases and J dropped 4 bases, with 10 bases sitting between them. CDR3 DNA sequence: TGCAGCGCCGGGCCCCTCACCGGGGAGCTGTTTTTT. Encoded protein: CSAGPLTGELFF.

As for this clonotype: This sequence may be a read error, since a much larger clone differs from it by one base. The J gene is TRBJ1-2, the V gene TRBV2; TRBD1 matches 8 bases. Germline loops: CDR1 SNHLY, CDR2 FYNNEI. The CDR3 has 14 residues. CDR3 sequence (DNA): TGTGCCAGCAGGGGGACAGGTATTCGGTATGGCCACACCTTC. Its protein is CASRGTGIRYGHTF.

The chain employs TRBV20-1 and TRBJ1-5; D not certain. Between the trimmed V and J ends, which lost 1 base and 5 bases, there was a span of 6 bases. This CDR3 spans 12 amino acids. Germline values: CDR1 DFQATT, CDR2 SNEGSKA (reference sequence). The CDR3 DNA reads TGCAGTGCTAGAGGGGAGGATCAGCCCCAGCATTTT. Translation gives CSARGEDQPQHF.